Sequencing of this TCR beta chain was carried out in a study of beta chain features in type 1 diabetes (dated by TCRdb to the late 2010s). About the study as a whole: No differences in mean age, gender distribution, total cell number or subset yield were found between patients and healthy donors. A total of roughly 100 million sorted cells were examined across all samples, and a strong correlation was observed between cell number per subset and RNA yield. Whereas all 30 or so donors provided naive and central memory subsets, regulatory and stem cell-like memory subsets were isolated from just 8 patients and roughly eight healthy donors. The study compared the TCRB repertoires of sorted circulating CD4+ T cell subsets in recently diagnosed type 1 diabetes patients with those in matched healthy donors.

Each donor gave one peripheral blood draw, roughly 0.11 L on average, collected into heparinised tubes. A BD FACSAria II was used to sort naive, central memory, regulatory and stem cell-like memory CD4+ T cells with a panel that included CD45RO, CCR7, CD25, CD127, CD95 and CD27. A purity above 98% was achieved for all sorted populations. Right away, PBMCs were isolated by Lymphoprep density gradient centrifugation and were stained directly, with no culture step. So that batch effects would be minimized, each experiment stained and sorted samples in pairs, pairing one healthy donor with one patient. What the authors observed across the whole study: A moderate but significant shortening of TCRB CDR3 length was observed in type 1 diabetes patients in all four CD4+ subsets. Patients with type 1 diabetes made fewer insertions and deleted more nucleotides at VDJ recombination sites, implying thymic rearrangement abnormalities. Sequencing cDNA rather than genomic DNA could over-represent highly expressing activated cells, although activation and CD3 levels did not differ between groups. Shorter templates might be favored by PCR, yet because patient and control samples were amplified and corrected together, any such skew would affect both groups equally. Naive, central memory and regulatory TCRB repertoires appeared more similar among patients than among healthy donors. HLA sub-analyses involved small numbers of individuals, so any influence of HLA type on TCRB rearrangement remained unresolved.

Reading from cysteine to phenylalanine, the CDR3 counts 15 amino acids. Solely the CDR3 DNA is kept, with 45 bases framed from the first base. Trimming takes 7 bases off V and 9 bases off J; junction bases not matched to a gene: 10. Looking up the germline V gene yields CDR1 SNHLY and CDR2 FYNNEI. The High Capacity cDNA Reverse Transcription Kit was used to reverse transcribe all of the isolated RNA, meaning that expressed TCRB transcripts were what got sequenced. Deep immunoSEQ sequencing was performed on naive, central memory and regulatory T cell samples, with an average of roughly 3.6 million total reads per sample. Sorted cells were lysed in RLT buffer, and RNA was extracted using DNase-treated RNeasy Micro or Mini kits according to cell number. To prevent cross-contamination, each cell subset was processed individually, whereas patient and healthy donor samples were processed jointly. Using the immunoSEQ multiplex PCR, TCRB sequences were amplified from cDNA into 87-bp fragments spanning the CDR3 region. The amplicons were sequenced using the Illumina HiSeq platform. As for the original processing: PCR bias was computationally corrected using synthetic template baselines, reads within Hamming distance 2 were collapsed, and singletons that could not be merged were discarded. Reads were aligned against IMGT to assign V, D and J genes, CDR3 length and insertions or deletions at six rearrangement sites. Within each subset, clonotype counts were normalized to the number of sorted cells before true diversity and Gini coefficients were calculated with the tcR R package. Repertoire sharing was quantified using the overlap coefficient calculated on TCRB nucleotide sequences. TCRdb retrieved this table from immuneACCESS and kept in-frame rearrangements only. Not all clones are present; in checked studies, unresolved V genes account for under half, and no reason is known for the remainder. That table gives V, J and clone size, and the DNA gave D and trimming. The sample table contains 50,000 to 70,000 clones; only one count was recorded for about 47% of them. The top ten constitute 2.6% of the sample.

As regards this clone: This clone's antigen is unknown. Base quality data are lacking; no much larger clone is found one base away.

This sequence uses TRBV2 and TRBJ1-6, with 9 bases in between that match TRBD1. Sequencing used Tregs from blood. In the paper's terms, the cell subset or site label means: regulatory CD4+ T cells. This receptor was obtained from a woman between 40 and 55 years old with type 1 diabetes. CDR3 protein: CASKSQGAVISPLHF. The DNA sequence reads TGTGCCAGCAAATCACAGGGGGCAGTTATTTCACCCCTCCACTTT.